This T cell receptor beta chain was sequenced for a study of OX40 agonist ivuxolimab in advanced cancers. Study-level background: Dose-escalation patients suffered from hepatocellular carcinoma, melanoma, renal cell or head and neck cancer. Partial responses were achieved by three patients, one with hepatocellular carcinoma and two with cutaneous melanoma. General study points: Determination of antigen specificity was not performed for the expanded peripheral T cells.

Clones were sequenced by immunoSEQ multiplex PCR, and TCRdb holds only the in-frame ones, with some missing. The repertoire holds tens of thousands of clones, 94% seen once, with 15% to 18% in the top ten. The germline V gene encodes CDR1 MNHEY and CDR2 SMNVEV (reference sequence). V was cut by 4 bases and J by 0 bases, with 10 bases left in between. CDR3 length: 15 residues. This clone appeared a single time. The antigen remains unidentified. The sample here was CD4+ or CD8+ T cells sorted from blood, taken in a trial of the OX40 agonist ivuxolimab. The V and J genes are TRBV27 and TRBJ2-1; no clear D gene. This clonotype was obtained from an adult with an advanced solid tumor such as melanoma, head and neck, liver or kidney cancer. For the CDR3, the DNA is TGTGCCAGCAGTTGGGTTAGGACCTCCTACAATGAGCAGTTCTTC. Its translation: CASSWVRTSYNEQFF.